Listed below are T cell receptor beta chains from one sample, sequenced in a study of cytomegalovirus exposure and HLA in healthy donors. TCRdb's copy holds only in-frame clones and misses some; the assay was immunoSEQ multiplex PCR. Counted here are 85,000 to 110,000 clones, around 66% occurring once; the ten biggest clones make up under 3.5%. Source material: PBMCs. The origin of the receptors is a woman aged 45-65 years in good health and CMV-seronegative. Both conserved end residues are part of each CDR3. Clone size is shown for a subset of rows, as once, few, many or a class of expanded clone.

clone_size v_call cdr3_aa
- TRBV13 CASSPGLAASNEQFF
few TRBV10-3 CAITIKQGNGYTF
- TRBV28 CASSPGQAYNEQFF
- TRBV19 CASKTGGGFINEQFF
- TRBV4-1 CASSPQTGRANYEQYF
- TRBV6-5 CASMGAVSYEQCF
- TRBV2 CASSVRSEKLFF
- TRBV10-3 CAISPGLAGAGTGELFF
- TRBV11-2 CASSLTGRGTGELFF
few TRBV4-1 CASSQDSRGLGGEQYF
- TRBV29-1 CSVITGASTDTQYF
- TRBV7-8 CASSVQGNMEADTQYF
- TRBV5-1 CASSYEDRSEKLFF
- TRBV11-1 CASSLVAGPGLAGAYEQFF
- TRBV5-4 CASSRTSGGAGDTQYF
few TRBV18 CASKNQPLGTASGELFF
- TRBV28 CASSFSSGRVTDTQYF
once TRBV15 CATSRDRGQGDNEQFF
- TRBV28 CASSLFSGTSTDTQYF
- TRBV5-4 CASSLDYGLAVSYEQYF
- TRBV7-8 CASSLNFRDEQFF
- TRBV6-5 CASSYSTGSGNEKLFF
- TRBV2 CASSDGRTNEKLFF
- TRBV7-2 CASSFTRIQETQYF
- TRBV27 CASSRPLAGTDTQYF
few TRBV29-1 CSVGGQGNGYTF
- TRBV19 CASSNGLAQYF
- TRBV6-1 CASERGQDEYEQYF
- TRBV19 CASSKPGARGEAGANVLTF
- TRBV6-1 CASGSGGRAYNEQFF
few TRBV5-4 CASSVSGGAGETQYF
few TRBV6-6 CASAQVQGGYNEQFF
few TRBV2 CASSESHRGVQPQHF
- TRBV6-1 CASRGNRGTYNEQFF
once TRBV6-6 CASTMGGWDIQYF
- TRBV19 CASSIENPGYEQYF
- TRBV5-1 CASSLVPGSSYNEQFF
- TRBV5-5 CASNWGVGLAASGTQYF
- TRBV4-2 CASSQGGLAGDEQYF
- TRBV7-9 CASSPQRGIQYF
once TRBV13 CASSLLAGGTGELFF
- TRBV6-5 CASRGGTNTGELFF
few TRBV5-1 CASSLGGSLDNEQFF
- TRBV10-2 CASTVVSPRTGELFF
- TRBV27 CASSSEGAAEETQYF
- TRBV9 CASSDSGQASWGQYF
few TRBV19 CASSRMASGGGHNEQFF
once TRBV5-1 CASSLAPRAEAFF
- TRBV10-1 CASDVGTSGRCEQYF
- TRBV7-9 CASSHRGSLYEQYF
- TRBV28 CASSLGQGGTTEAFF
- TRBV6-5 CASKGEWDEQFF
- TRBV2 CASSSRTGREYEQYF